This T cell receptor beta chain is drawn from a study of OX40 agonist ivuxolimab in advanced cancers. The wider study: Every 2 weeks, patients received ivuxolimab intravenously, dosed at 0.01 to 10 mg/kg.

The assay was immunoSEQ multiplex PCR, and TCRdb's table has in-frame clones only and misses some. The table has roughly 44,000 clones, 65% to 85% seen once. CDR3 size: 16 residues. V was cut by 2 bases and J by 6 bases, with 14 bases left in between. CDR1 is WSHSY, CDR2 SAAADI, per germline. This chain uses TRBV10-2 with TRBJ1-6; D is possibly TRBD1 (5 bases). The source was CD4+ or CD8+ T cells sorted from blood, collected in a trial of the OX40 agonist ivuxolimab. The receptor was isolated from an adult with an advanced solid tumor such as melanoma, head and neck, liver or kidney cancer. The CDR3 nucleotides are TGCGCCAGCAGTGAGGCCAGGGAGAGACCTAATTCACCCCTCCACTTT. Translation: CASSEARERPNSPLHF.